The T cell receptor (beta chain) described here comes from a study of T cell repertoires in cytomegalovirus infection. V dropped 6 bases and J dropped 4 bases, with 15 bases sitting between them. The CDR3 totals 13 residues. The germline gives CDR1 SQVTM, CDR2 ANQGSEA. TCRdb independently ran MiXCR on the reads; one entry per CDR3 protein. The table records around 200,000 distinct CDR3 sequences, about 18% of them present only once. This receptor was obtained from a human donor in good health (CMV status not recorded). Some clones in this sample may be carry-over from other donors' samples. The chain combines TRBV29-1 with TRBJ1-2; D not resolved. The specimen was CD8+ T cells from PBMCs. CDR3 nucleotides: TGCAGCGTCGAAAAGAGAGGGATCTATGGCTACACCTTC. It specifies CSVEKRGIYGYTF.